This record looks at one T cell receptor (beta chain) sequence and its context. This record belongs to a study of T cells in Graves' hyperthyroidism and ophthalmopathy. Authors of the study amplified TCR beta CDR3 regions from RNA transcripts. A first-round RT-PCR of the TCR CDR3 used the HTBI primer set. TCRdb reanalysed the multiplex PCR reads using MiXCR and keeps one entry per CDR3 protein. This sample has a few hundred thousand distinct CDR3 sequences, with about 15% found just once. The CDR3 has 16 amino acids. Looked up from germline, CDR1 is KGHDR and CDR2 is SFDVKD. The rearrangement joins TRBV24-1 to TRBJ2-1; the D gene is possibly TRBD2 (5 bases). Judging by the DNA end, TRBJ2-7 fits better; the J call may be wrong. The sequenced material came from blood. The TCR was taken from a woman aged 25 to 45 with Graves' hyperthyroidism. The CDR3: CATSDSTSGDYSEQYF. The CDR3 DNA sequence: TGTGCCACCAGTGATTCCACAAGTGGCGACTACAGTGAGCAGTACTTC.